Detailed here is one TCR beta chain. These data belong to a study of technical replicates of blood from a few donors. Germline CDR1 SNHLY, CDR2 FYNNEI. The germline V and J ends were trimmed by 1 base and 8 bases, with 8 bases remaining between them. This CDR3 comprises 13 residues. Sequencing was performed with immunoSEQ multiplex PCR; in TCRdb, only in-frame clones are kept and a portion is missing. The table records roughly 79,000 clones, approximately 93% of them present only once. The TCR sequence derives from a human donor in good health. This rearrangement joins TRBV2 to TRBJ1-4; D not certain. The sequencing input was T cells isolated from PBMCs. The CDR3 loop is CASSEVRMEKLFF. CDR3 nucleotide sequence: TGTGCCAGCAGTGAAGTCAGGATGGAAAAACTGTTTTTT.